The subject of this entry is one T cell receptor (beta chain). This record belongs to a study of CD8+ T cells in alopecia areata. Treatment meaning: oral pan-JAK inhibitor, 5-10 mg twice daily. cDNA prepared by RNA extraction and subsequent reverse transcription served as the template for sequencing. Some clones are missing from TCRdb's copy, which holds only in-frame ones; the method was immunoSEQ multiplex PCR. Of more than 100,000 clones in the sample, 85% to 90% were seen once. This TCR came from a human donor with alopecia areata. The sequences come from CD8+ T cells sorted from blood, collected at approximately week 30, from a patient treated with tofacitinib.

CDR3: CASSYDSNQPQHF. CDR3 nucleotides: TGTGCCAGCAGTTACGACAGCAATCAGCCCCAGCATTTT. This chain links TRBV6-5 with TRBJ1-5; no clear D gene. The CDR3 length is 13 residues. Germline loops: CDR1 MNHEY, CDR2 SVGAGI. Trimming shortened V by 2 bases and J by 1 base, and 3 bases separated the two germline ends.